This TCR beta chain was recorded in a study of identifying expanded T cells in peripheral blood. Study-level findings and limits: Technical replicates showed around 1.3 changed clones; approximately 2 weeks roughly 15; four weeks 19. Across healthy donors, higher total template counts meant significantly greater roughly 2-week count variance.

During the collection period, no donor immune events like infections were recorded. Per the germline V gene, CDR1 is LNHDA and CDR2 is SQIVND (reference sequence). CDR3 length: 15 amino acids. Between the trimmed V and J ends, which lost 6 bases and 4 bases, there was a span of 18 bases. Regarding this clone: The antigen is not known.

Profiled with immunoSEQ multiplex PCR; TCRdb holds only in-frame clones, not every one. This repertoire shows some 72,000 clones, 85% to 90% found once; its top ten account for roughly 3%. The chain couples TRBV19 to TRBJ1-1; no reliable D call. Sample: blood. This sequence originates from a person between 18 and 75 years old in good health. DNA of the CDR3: TGTGCCAGTAGGCCGCCCTCGGACGGAAGCACTGAAGCTTTCTTT. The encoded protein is CASRPPSDGSTEAFF.